The TCR beta chain under discussion was sequenced for a study of type 1 and type 2 diabetes patients. Across the study: CD4+ or CD8+ T cells were positively selected from PBMCs with microbeads. The whole study generated approximately 20 million paired-end reads.

This clonotype was counted between two and nine times. Genomic DNA was the PCR template. The TCR beta CDR3 region was amplified using 30 forward and 13 reverse primers. TCRdb reprocessed the multiplex PCR reads with MiXCR, giving one entry per CDR3 protein. The sample yields more than 250,000 distinct CDR3 sequences, around 47% seen once. The V and J ends lost 5 bases and 1 base respectively, with 8 bases between them. The CDR3 is 13 amino acids. In germline, CDR1 is SEHNR, CDR2 FQNEAQ (reference sequence). V and J are TRBV7-9 and TRBJ1-1; a weak D match, TRBD1 (5 bases). Sequencing was performed on peripheral blood mononuclear cells (PBMCs). The receptor comes from a man aged 18 to 29 with type 2 diabetes. Here the CDR3 reads CASSRGPNTEAFF. The DNA of the CDR3 is TGTGCCAGCAGCAGGGGCCCGAACACTGAAGCTTTCTTT.